Below, 22 T cell receptor beta chains from the same sample are listed, as sequenced in a study of shared T cell receptors in the human thymus. Assay: immunoSEQ multiplex PCR; the TCRdb copy retains only in-frame clones and omits some. Among hundreds of thousands of clones, approximately 87% were seen once, and the ten largest hold 0.0094%. The sample was also linked to a second study, of human thymus T cells.

The source material was thymocytes. The receptors derive from a boy younger than two with a congenital heart defect.

The chain recombines TRBV28 with TRBJ2-2, with a weak D call TRBD2 (5 bases). V gave up 4 bases and J gave up 4 bases, with 19 bases separating them. The germline CDR1 and CDR2 sequences are MDHEN and SYDVKM. CDR3 length: 17 amino acids. CDR3 sequence (DNA): TGTGCCAGCAGTTCGCCGCCCCACCGGGCGGGCACCGGGGAGCTGTTTTTT. It codes for CASSSPPHRAGTGELFF.

The rearrangement uses TRBV30 and TRBJ1-5, with 7 nucleotides matching TRBD1. Trimming removed 3 bases from V and 5 bases from J; junction bases left unmatched: 7. There are 14 residues in the CDR3. The germline V gene encodes CDR1 GTSNPN and CDR2 SVGIG (reference sequence). As DNA, the CDR3 is TGTGCCTGGAGGAGACAGGGAAAGGATCAGCCCCAGCATTTT. Amino acids: CAWRRQGKDQPQHF.

This chain connects TRBV7-9 to TRBJ1-1; D unclear. The V end lost 5 bases, the J end lost 4 bases, and 14 bases lay between the germline ends. Germline V gene data show CDR1 as SEHNR and CDR2 as FQNEAQ (reference sequence). CDR3 size: 14 residues. The DNA for the CDR3 is TGTGCCAGCAGCCACCCAGGTGGGAGCACTGAAGCTTTCTTT. Translating gives CASSHPGGSTEAFF.

The V and J genes are TRBV18 and TRBJ2-5; D perhaps matches TRBD1 (5 bases). Germline V CDR1 and CDR2: KGHSH, LQKENI. Trimming cost V 1 base and J 3 bases, with 9 bases left between them. CDR3 size: 14 residues. CDR3 nucleotides: TGTGCCAGCTCACCACTCTCAGGGAAAGAGACCCAGTACTTC. Translating it yields CASSPLSGKETQYF.

This clone has only one observation. The rearrangement joins TRBV29-1 to TRBJ1-2; TRBD1 agrees at 7 bases. Trimming removed 6 bases from V and 8 bases from J; junction bases left unmatched: 12. The CDR3 loop spans 13 amino acids. Germline CDR1 reads SQVTM; CDR2 reads ANQGSEA. In nucleotides, the CDR3 is TGCAGCGTCAACTCTGACAGGGCTGGGGGCTACACCTTC. Its translation: CSVNSDRAGGYTF.

The chain employs TRBV6-5 and TRBJ2-4, with D unclear. Germline assignment: CDR1 MNHEY and CDR2 SVGAGI. V gave up 0 bases and J gave up 7 bases, with 13 bases separating them. This CDR3 has 15 residues. CDR3: CASSYSIRSCNIQYF. The CDR3 DNA follows: TGTGCCAGCAGTTACTCGATCCGCAGTTGCAACATTCAGTACTTC.

The chain combines TRBV15 with TRBJ2-1; 10 nucleotides match TRBD2. The germline gives CDR1 LNHNV, CDR2 YYDKDF (reference sequence). J was trimmed by 10 bases and V by 2 bases; bases with no gene match: 14. The CDR3 has 17 residues. CDR3 loop: CATSRSPTSGRIVEQFF. The CDR3 region has the DNA TGTGCCACCAGCAGATCCCCGACTAGCGGGCGGATAGTAGAGCAGTTCTTC. Complete variable domain (other parts from reference TRBV15 and TRBJ2-1): DAMVIQNPRYQVTQFGKPVTLSCSQTLNHNVMYWYQQKSSQAPKLLFHYYDKDFNNEADTPDNFQSRRPNTSFCFLDIRSPGLGDTAMYLCATSRSPTSGRIVEQFFGPGTRLTVL.

The V and J genes are TRBV5-1 and TRBJ1-2; 7 bases match TRBD1. The V segment lost 3 bases and the J segment 5 bases; nucleotides outside the gene matches: 7. The CDR3 runs 14 residues. Germline V gives CDR1 SGHRS, CDR2 YFSETQ. The CDR3 DNA reads TGCGCCAGCAGCTGGGACAGAGGGACTTATGGCTACACCTTC. It is translated as CASSWDRGTYGYTF.

V is TRBV7-3 and J is TRBJ2-7; the D gene is possibly TRBD1 (5 bases). The CDR3 has 14 residues. Germline assignment: CDR1 SGHTA and CDR2 FQGTGA. Trimming removed 4 bases at V and 3 bases at J, with 13 bases between. The CDR3 DNA sequence: TGTGCCAGCAGCTATCACGAAACAGGCTACGAGCAGTACTTC. Its protein is CASSYHETGYEQYF.

This chain joins TRBV7-2 and TRBJ2-2; D may be TRBD1 (5 bases). The length of the CDR3 is 14 residues. Germline V lookup: CDR1 SGHTA, CDR2 FQGNSA. V lost 3 bases and J 8 bases, leaving 13 bases between the germline ends. This CDR3 is CASSFEQDGGELFF. CDR3 in DNA: TGTGCCAGCAGCTTTGAACAGGACGGGGGGGAGCTGTTTTTT.

The chain carries TRBV7-2 and TRBJ2-7, with 7 nucleotides matching TRBD1. The CDR3 length is 14 residues. CDR1 SGHTA and CDR2 FQGNSA come from the germline V gene. V shed 6 bases, J shed 0 bases, and the junction held 5 bases outside the gene matches. The CDR3 loop is CASSVRDSSYEQYF. For the CDR3, the DNA is TGTGCCAGCAGTGTCCGGGACAGCTCCTACGAGCAGTACTTC.

This chain links TRBV19 with TRBJ2-3; D gene uncertain. The CDR3 is 15 amino acids. The germline V and J ends were trimmed by 3 bases and 6 bases, with 16 bases remaining between them. CDR1 is LNHDA, CDR2 SQIVND, per germline (reference sequence). The CDR3 DNA follows: TGTGCCAGTAGTATTTCGGCGTCTGCGGCCGATACGCAGTATTTT. Translating it yields CASSISASAADTQYF. The whole variable domain, filled in from reference TRBV19 and TRBJ2-3, reads DGGITQSPKYLFRKEGQNVTLSCEQNLNHDAMYWYRQDPGQGLRLIYYSQIVNDFQKGDIAEGYSVSREKKESFPLTVTSAQKNPTAFYLCASSISASAADTQYFGPGTRLTVL.

The CDR3 loop is CATRVREGSPRNTEAFF. In DNA, the CDR3 is TGTGCCACCAGGGTCAGGGAAGGGTCCCCCAGGAACACTGAAGCTTTCTTT. The rearrangement links TRBV15 to TRBJ1-1, with D perhaps matching TRBD1 (5 bases). The CDR3 spans 17 residues. Per germline, CDR1 LNHNV and CDR2 YYDKDF (reference sequence). Trimming pared 6 bases from V and 1 base from J, leaving 21 bases between.

V and J are TRBV15 and TRBJ2-5; 10 bases line up with TRBD2. CDR1 and CDR2 from the germline V gene are LNHNV and YYDKDF (reference sequence). The CDR3 is made up of 17 amino acids. V gave up 8 bases and J gave up 5 bases; unmatched junction bases: 17. The CDR3 loop is CATEGHLSGGNGETQYF. The CDR3 nucleotides are TGTGCCACCGAGGGGCACCTTAGCGGGGGGAATGGGGAGACCCAGTACTTC. Variable domain in full (rest from reference TRBV15 and TRBJ2-5): DAMVIQNPRYQVTQFGKPVTLSCSQTLNHNVMYWYQQKSSQAPKLLFHYYDKDFNNEADTPDNFQSRRPNTSFCFLDIRSPGLGDTAMYLCATEGHLSGGNGETQYFGPGTRLLVL.

The chain employs TRBV2 and TRBJ1-6; D not certain. The CDR3 is made up of 13 amino acids. CDR1 is SNHLY and CDR2 is FYNNEI in the germline V gene. The V gene lost 4 bases and the J gene lost 8 bases, with 9 bases spanning the gap. Written as DNA, the CDR3 is TGTGCCAGCAGTGGGGCCAGTTATTCACCCCTCCACTTT. Amino acids: CASSGASYSPLHF.

This clone turned up a few times. This sample also contains other DNA sequences that code for the same CDR3. The rearrangement links TRBV5-8 to TRBJ2-7, with 11 bases matching TRBD2. V lost 2 bases, J lost 0 bases, and 4 bases stayed unmatched. The length of the CDR3 is 16 residues. CDR1 is SGHTS, CDR2 YDEGEE, per germline. CDR3 sequence (DNA): TGTGCCAGCAGCTTCTTAGCGGGAGGGAACTCCTACGAGCAGTACTTC. It specifies CASSFLAGGNSYEQYF.

The rearrangement uses TRBV7-9 and TRBJ1-3; D gene unclear. Trimming pared 3 bases from V and 1 base from J, leaving 7 bases between. The CDR3 is made up of 14 amino acids. CDR1 and CDR2 (germline): SEHNR, FQNEAQ (reference sequence). CDR3: CASSFPKSGNTIYF. In DNA form, the CDR3 reads TGTGCCAGCAGCTTCCCTAAATCTGGAAACACCATATATTTT.

About this clone: The same CDR3 also results from other DNA sequences found in this sample. The chain combines TRBV5-1 with TRBJ2-1, with D unclear. Germline CDR1 SGHRS, CDR2 YFSETQ. Trimming took off 0 bases at V and 9 bases at J, with 4 bases between the two ends. The CDR3 has 11 amino acids. This chain's CDR3 is CASSLAGEQFF. CDR3 sequence (DNA): TGCGCCAGCAGCTTGGCGGGTGAGCAGTTCTTC.

The rearrangement links TRBV28 to TRBJ2-1; 10 nucleotides agree with TRBD1. V trimming: 5 bases; J trimming: 4 bases; junction bases outside the gene matches: 17. The germline V gene has CDR1 MDHEN and CDR2 SYDVKM. The CDR3 loop spans 19 amino acids. In DNA, the CDR3 is TGTGCCAGCAGTCGAACGACAGGGGGCAGGCTGGTCCTTTACAATGAGCAGTTCTTC. Amino acids: CASSRTTGGRLVLYNEQFF.

Remarks on this clone: Its ends do not fully match the called genes, so a read error is possible. This sequence joins TRBV28 and TRBJ2-5; 7 nucleotides line up with TRBD2. The CDR3 extends over 12 amino acids. Germline V gene sequence: CDR1 MDHEN, CDR2 SYDVKM. The CDR3 here is CASSFIAGAADF. In DNA form, the CDR3 reads TGTGCCAGCAGTTTCATTGCGGGAGCCGCGGACTTC.

V gene TRBV4-3 combines with J gene TRBJ1-2, with no clear D. CDR1 and CDR2 (germline): LGHNA, YSLEER. Trimming pared 0 bases from V and 7 bases from J, leaving 12 bases between. The CDR3 consists of 14 residues. The CDR3 here is CASSQDGSESGYTF. The CDR3, as DNA: TGCGCCAGCAGCCAAGACGGGTCCGAATCTGGCTACACCTTC.

The chain combines TRBV18 with TRBJ1-5; the match to TRBD1 covers 7 bases. Trimming removed 5 bases from V and 7 bases from J; junction bases left unmatched: 8. CDR1 and CDR2 (germline): KGHSH, LQKENI. This CDR3 has 14 residues. The chain's CDR3 is CASSYRQGEQPQHF. For the CDR3, the DNA is TGTGCCAGCTCATACCGACAGGGAGAACAGCCCCAGCATTTT.